Detailed here is one TCR beta chain. Its antigen is currently not known. Nothing much larger sits one base from this clone, and base qualities are not available. The source of the sample is a study of CD8 T cells in Susac syndrome (dated by TCRdb to about 2019). For the study in its entirety: Whether CD8+ T cell activation and differentiation in Susac syndrome was antigen driven was tested using repertoire sequencing. CD8+ T cell repertoire clonality was compared between eleven to twelve healthy donors, approximately 14 Susac syndrome patients and 15 multiple sclerosis patients.

RNA was extracted using the RNeasy kit, and roughly 0.5 to 1 microgram was reverse transcribed with random hexamers. TCR beta CDR3 regions were amplified with the immunoSEQ multiplex PCR assay covering 54 Vbeta and 13 Jbeta segments. To correct PCR amplification bias, a synthetic template baseline was used for both primer optimization and computational correction. The authors' analysis ran thus. Only productive sequences were kept, with reads annotated to V, D and J genes according to IMGT and analyzed in immunoSEQ Analyzer. Clonality was computed as one minus Shannon entropy normalized by log2 of the number of productive unique sequences. For each patient and control, public and private clones were evaluated among the 100 most prevalent clones. Susac-specific clones were defined as absent from healthy and MS cohorts, about 1,000 published viral clones and other ImmuneACCESS disease sequences. TCRdb reran the public reads through fastp at Q25 and MiXCR, keeping productive beta chains. One record per CDR3 amino acid sequence lists the most common genes and DNA. The V and J calls come from TCRdb's annotation, not from the publication. In all, the sample holds 350,000 to 550,000 distinct CDR3 sequences, and 85% to 90% of those were seen once. 0.12% of the sample goes to the ten largest clones.

What the work shows at the level of the full study, not this receptor alone: The TCR sequencing and HLA analysis was acknowledged to have included a relatively small number of individuals.

From its cysteine to its phenylalanine, the CDR3 spans 12 amino acids. The only DNA kept is the CDR3, 36 bases in frame from the first base. For this chain, trimming is 6 bases at the V end and 6 bases at the J end, and the number of junction bases without a gene match is 4. CDR1 and CDR2 are drawn from the germline V gene: SQVTM, ANQGSEA. High-throughput TCR beta sequencing profiled peripheral blood CD8+ and CD4+ T cells from healthy donors, Susac syndrome patients and multiple sclerosis patients. The multiple sclerosis controls were treatment-naive patients who had stable or active relapsing-remitting disease and met the revised McDonald criteria. Bulk CD8+ and CD4+ T cells were purified magnetically by negative isolation, whereas CD8+ TEMRA cells were enriched by FACS. Blood was drawn into EDTA tubes, processed within 24 hours, and PBMCs were isolated by density gradient centrifugation. PBMCs intended for TCR sequencing were cryopreserved in liquid nitrogen and thawed later in a water bath at 37 degrees C. The sorted or isolated CD4+, CD8+ and CD8+ TEMRA cells reached a purity of at least 90%.

This receptor was taken from a human donor with multiple sclerosis. The material sequenced was CD8+ T cells from PBMCs. Recombination joined TRBV29-1 with TRBJ2-1, with 8 bases matching TRBD1. The base sequence is TGCAGCGTGATTACAGGGGGCAATGAGCAGTTCTTC. Translated, it reads CSVITGGNEQFF.